A single sample is the source of the 8 T cell receptor beta chains below, sequenced in a study of T cell changes during pregnancy in multiple sclerosis. Profiled with immunoSEQ multiplex PCR; TCRdb holds only in-frame clones, not every one. The sample yields under 60,000 clones, 85% to 95% seen once. The sample consisted of CD4+ T cells from peripheral blood mononuclear cells, taken in the third trimester of pregnancy. All receptors derive from a female donor with multiple sclerosis, enrolled in a pregnancy study.

V is TRBV6-5 and J is TRBJ2-7; weak D call: TRBD1 (6 bases). V lost 6 bases and J lost 7, with 16 bases in between. CDR1 is MNHEY and CDR2 is SVGAGI in the germline V gene. This CDR3 has 13 residues. The DNA of the CDR3 is TGTGCCAGCAGCCGGACTCCGAGGGGGGAGCAGTACTTC. Translating it yields CASSRTPRGEQYF.

This clone was observed once. V usage is TRBV11-3 and J usage is TRBJ2-1; 14 bases match TRBD2. From germline, CDR1 is SGHNT and CDR2 YENEEA. This CDR3 spans 15 amino acids. V gave up 3 bases and J gave up 9 bases; unmatched junction bases: 4. This CDR3 is CASSFSGLAGGEQFF. The CDR3, as DNA: TGTGCCAGCAGCTTCTCCGGACTAGCGGGGGGTGAGCAGTTCTTC.

CDR3 sequence: CASSLKLTEGYTF. DNA of the CDR3: TGCGCCAGCAGCTTGAAGCTAACAGAGGGCTACACCTTC. This chain links TRBV5-1 with TRBJ1-2; no definite D call. Germline V gene lookup returns CDR1 SGHRS and CDR2 YFSETQ. V shed 1 base and J shed 8 bases, with 12 bases lying between them. The CDR3 contains 13 residues. Drawing the rest from reference TRBV5-1 and TRBJ1-2, the complete variable domain is KAGVTQTPRYLIKTRGQQVTLSCSPISGHRSVSWYQQTPGQGLQFLFEYFSETQRNKGNFPGRFSGRQFSNSRSEMNVSTLELGDSALYLCASSLKLTEGYTFGSGTRLTVV.

The J gene is TRBJ1-4, the V gene TRBV7-9; D uncertain. The CDR3 contains 15 residues. Germline V lookup: CDR1 SEHNR, CDR2 FQNEAQ (reference sequence). V was clipped by 5 bases and J by 4 bases, with 14 bases between them. The CDR3 nucleotides read TGTGCCAGCAGCCTGCCCGTGGCAGGTAATGAAAAACTGTTTTTT. Amino acids: CASSLPVAGNEKLFF.

As for this clone: Distinct nucleotide sequences in the sample also encode this CDR3. The CDR3 sequence is CASSIDRRALHF. The CDR3 DNA reads TGTGCCAGCAGCATCGACAGAAGAGCCCTCCACTTT. V gene TRBV6-5 combines with J gene TRBJ1-6; D may be TRBD1 (5 bases). CDR3 length: 12 amino acids. The V gene's germline CDR1 is MNHEY and CDR2 SVGAGI. V was clipped by 6 bases and J by 14 bases, with 14 bases between them.

The chain uses TRBV7-9 and TRBJ2-1; 13 bases fit TRBD2. Trimming took 11 bases from V and 7 from J; bases not matched to a gene: 11. The CDR3 contains 15 residues. Germline assignment: CDR1 SEHNR and CDR2 FQNEAQ (reference sequence). CDR3 residues: CAQGTSGEGRNEQFF. CDR3 sequence (DNA): TGTGCCCAAGGGACTAGCGGGGAGGGGAGGAATGAGCAGTTCTTC.

This chain uses TRBV18 with TRBJ2-3, with 12 bases aligning to TRBD2. This CDR3 has 17 amino acids. Germline V gene data show CDR1 as KGHSH and CDR2 as LQKENI. The J segment lost 5 bases and the V segment lost 3 bases, leaving 9 bases of the junction unmatched. CDR3 loop: CASSPSLAGGPGDTQYF. In DNA, the CDR3 is TGTGCCAGCTCACCGAGCCTAGCGGGAGGGCCCGGAGATACGCAGTATTTT.

The rearrangement joins TRBV6-5 to TRBJ2-2; D may be TRBD1 (6 bases). The CDR3 covers 16 residues. With 3 bases removed from V and 5 bases from J, the gap between germline ends came to 16 bases. Per the germline V gene, CDR1 is MNHEY and CDR2 is SVGAGI. This CDR3 reads CASSYRPQGITGELFF. Here the CDR3 DNA reads TGTGCCAGCAGTTATCGACCCCAGGGGATTACCGGGGAGCTGTTTTTT.